Shown below are 6 T cell receptor beta chains from a single sample sequenced in a study of shared clonotypes between healthy human individuals. Method: immunoSEQ multiplex PCR; TCRdb's copy keeps in-frame clones and lacks some. The table records about 710,000 clones, 60% to 75% of them present only once. Material: memory CD4+ T cells sorted from blood. Indicated subset: CD45RA-negative fraction. The receptors were gathered from a woman in her 30s in good health.

V and J are TRBV6-5 and TRBJ2-2; 8 nucleotides match TRBD2. The germline V gene encodes CDR1 MNHEY and CDR2 SVGAGI. CDR3 length: 15 residues. The junction had 4 bases not matched to a gene; V was cut back by 6 bases and J by 1 base. CDR3 protein: CASSLSGVNTGELFF. The DNA for the CDR3 is TGTGCCAGCAGCCTTAGCGGGGTGAACACCGGGGAGCTGTTTTTT.

The chain couples TRBV28 to TRBJ1-5; the D is unclear. The CDR3 extends over 15 amino acids. The germline gives CDR1 MDHEN, CDR2 SYDVKM. The V end was cut by 6 bases, the J end by 2 bases, with 14 bases between. This CDR3 reads CASSPLVHRNQPQHF. The CDR3 nucleotides are TGTGCCAGCAGCCCCCTGGTACATCGCAATCAGCCCCAGCATTTT.

In its sample, this clone was seen once. V and J are TRBV27 and TRBJ2-6; maybe TRBD2 (6 bases). Germline V gene data show CDR1 as MNHEY and CDR2 as SMNVEV (reference sequence). The CDR3 extends over 16 amino acids. V gave up 3 bases and J gave up 0 bases, with 9 bases separating them. In DNA, the CDR3 is TGTGCCAGCAGTTTCACGGGGGTCTCTGGGGCCAACGTCCTGACTTTC. It translates to CASSFTGVSGANVLTF.

The genes are TRBV21-1 and TRBJ2-7. TRBV21-1 is a known pseudogene. The CDR3 extends over 15 amino acids. This CDR3 is CASSKDTASWFEQYF. CDR3 bases: TGTGCCAGCAGCAAAGATACCGCATCTTGGTTCGAGCAGTACTTC.

This rearrangement joins TRBV6-1 to TRBJ1-5; D perhaps matches TRBD1 (6 bases). V lost 2 bases to trimming and J lost 4 bases, with 6 bases between them. Germline V gives CDR1 MNHNS, CDR2 SASEGT. The CDR3 loop spans 13 amino acids. The chain's CDR3 is CASSEQGNQPQHF. The CDR3 nucleotides read TGTGCCAGCAGTGAACAGGGGAATCAGCCCCAGCATTTT.

The table lists this clone with a few counts. This sample also contains other DNA sequences that code for the same CDR3. The V gene is TRBV5-1, the J gene TRBJ2-1; D is unresolved. Looked up from germline, CDR1 is SGHRS and CDR2 is YFSETQ. Trimming left V 0 bases short and J 0 bases short, with 7 bases between. The CDR3 has 15 residues. CDR3 residues: CASSLASGSYNEQFF. Written as DNA, the CDR3 is TGCGCCAGCAGCTTGGCCTCTGGCTCCTACAATGAGCAGTTCTTC. Filled out from reference TRBV5-1 and TRBJ2-1, the complete variable domain reads KAGVTQTPRYLIKTRGQQVTLSCSPISGHRSVSWYQQTPGQGLQFLFEYFSETQRNKGNFPGRFSGRQFSNSRSEMNVSTLELGDSALYLCASSLASGSYNEQFFGPGTRLTVL.